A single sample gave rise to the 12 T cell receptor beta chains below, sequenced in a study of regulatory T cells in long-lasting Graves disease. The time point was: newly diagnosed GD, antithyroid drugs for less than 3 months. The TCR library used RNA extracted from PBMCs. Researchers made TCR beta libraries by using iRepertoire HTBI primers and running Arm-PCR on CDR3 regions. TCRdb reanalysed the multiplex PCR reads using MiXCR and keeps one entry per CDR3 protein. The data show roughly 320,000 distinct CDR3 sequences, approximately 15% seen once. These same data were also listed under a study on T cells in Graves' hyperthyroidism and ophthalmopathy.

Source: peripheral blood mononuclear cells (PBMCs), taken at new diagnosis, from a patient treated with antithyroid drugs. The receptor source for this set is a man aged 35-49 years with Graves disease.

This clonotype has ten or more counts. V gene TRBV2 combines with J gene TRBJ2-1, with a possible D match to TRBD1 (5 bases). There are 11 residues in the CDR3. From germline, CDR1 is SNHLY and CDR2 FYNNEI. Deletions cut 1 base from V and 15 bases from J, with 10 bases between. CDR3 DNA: TGTGCCAGCAGTGAAGTGGCAGGGCGGTTCTTC. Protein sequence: CASSEVAGRFF.

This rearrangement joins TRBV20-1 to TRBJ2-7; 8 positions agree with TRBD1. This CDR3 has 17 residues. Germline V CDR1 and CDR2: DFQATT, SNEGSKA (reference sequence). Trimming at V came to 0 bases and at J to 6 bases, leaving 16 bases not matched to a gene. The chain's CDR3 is CSARDLQGAALGSEQYF. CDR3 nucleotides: TGCAGTGCTAGAGATCTTCAGGGGGCTGCATTGGGGTCCGAGCAGTACTTC.

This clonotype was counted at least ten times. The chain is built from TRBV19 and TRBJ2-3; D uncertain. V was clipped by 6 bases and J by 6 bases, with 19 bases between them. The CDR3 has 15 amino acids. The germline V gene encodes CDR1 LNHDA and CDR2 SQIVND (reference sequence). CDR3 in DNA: TGTGCCAGTAGACTCACGCATCTAAGGTTGGATACGCAGTATTTT. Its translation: CASRLTHLRLDTQYF.

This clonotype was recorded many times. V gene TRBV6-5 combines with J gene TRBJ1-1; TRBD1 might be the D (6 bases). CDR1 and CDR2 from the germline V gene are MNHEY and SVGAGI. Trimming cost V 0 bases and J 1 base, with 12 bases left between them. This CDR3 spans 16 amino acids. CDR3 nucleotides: TGTGCCAGCAGTTACTCGATCAGGGGAGGGAACACTGAAGCTTTCTTT. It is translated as CASSYSIRGGNTEAFF.

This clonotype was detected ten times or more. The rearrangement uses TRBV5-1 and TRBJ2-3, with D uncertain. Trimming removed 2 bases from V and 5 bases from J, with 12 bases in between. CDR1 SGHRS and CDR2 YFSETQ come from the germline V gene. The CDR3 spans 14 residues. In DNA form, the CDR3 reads TGCGCCAGCAGCTTACGGGCCCCTGGAGATACGCAGTATTTT. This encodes CASSLRAPGDTQYF.

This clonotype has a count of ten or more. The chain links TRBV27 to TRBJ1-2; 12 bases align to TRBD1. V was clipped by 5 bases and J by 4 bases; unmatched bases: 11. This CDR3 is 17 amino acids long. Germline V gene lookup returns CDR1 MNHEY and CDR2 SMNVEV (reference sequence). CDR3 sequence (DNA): TGTGCCAGCAGTCCCCGGGACAGGGGGCGAGAAACCTATGGCTACACCTTC. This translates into CASSPRDRGRETYGYTF.

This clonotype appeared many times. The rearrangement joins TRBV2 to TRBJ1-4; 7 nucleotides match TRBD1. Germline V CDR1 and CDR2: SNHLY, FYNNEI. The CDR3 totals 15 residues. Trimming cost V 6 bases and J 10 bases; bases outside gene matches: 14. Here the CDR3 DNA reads TGTGCCAGCAGCCGGGACCGGACAGGATTGGGAAAACTGTTTTTT. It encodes CASSRDRTGLGKLFF.

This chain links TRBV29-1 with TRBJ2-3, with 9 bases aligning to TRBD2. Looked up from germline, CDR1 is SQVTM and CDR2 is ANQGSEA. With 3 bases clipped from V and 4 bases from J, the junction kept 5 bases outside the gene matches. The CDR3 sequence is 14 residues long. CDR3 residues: CSVDSAGGPDTQYF. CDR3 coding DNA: TGCAGCGTTGATTCAGCGGGGGGCCCAGATACGCAGTATTTT.

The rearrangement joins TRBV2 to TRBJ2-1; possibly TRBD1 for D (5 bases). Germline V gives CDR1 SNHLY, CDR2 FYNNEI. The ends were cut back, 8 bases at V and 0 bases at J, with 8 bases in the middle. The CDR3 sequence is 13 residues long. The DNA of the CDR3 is TGTGCCAGCCGACAGAGCTCCTACAATGAGCAGTTCTTC. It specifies CASRQSSYNEQFF.

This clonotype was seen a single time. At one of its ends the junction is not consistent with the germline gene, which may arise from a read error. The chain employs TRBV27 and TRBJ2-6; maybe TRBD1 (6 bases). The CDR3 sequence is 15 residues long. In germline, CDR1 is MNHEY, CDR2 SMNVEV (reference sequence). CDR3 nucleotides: TGTGCCAACAGTTACACAGGGCCAGGGGCCAACGTCCTGACTTTC. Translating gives CANSYTGPGANVLTF.

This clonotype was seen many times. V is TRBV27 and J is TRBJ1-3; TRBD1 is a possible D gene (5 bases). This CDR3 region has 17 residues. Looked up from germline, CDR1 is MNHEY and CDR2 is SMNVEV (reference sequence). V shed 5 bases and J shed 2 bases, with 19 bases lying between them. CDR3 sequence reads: CASSPRNYGGTGNTIYF. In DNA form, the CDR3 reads TGTGCCAGCAGTCCCCGCAATTATGGGGGGACTGGAAACACCATATATTTT.

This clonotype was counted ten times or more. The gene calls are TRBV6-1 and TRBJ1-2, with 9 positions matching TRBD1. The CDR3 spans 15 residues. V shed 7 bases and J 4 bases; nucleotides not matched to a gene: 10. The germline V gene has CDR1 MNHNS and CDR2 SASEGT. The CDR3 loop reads CASTIGTGSIYGYTF. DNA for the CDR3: TGTGCCAGCACCATTGGGACAGGGAGTATCTATGGCTACACCTTC.